The clone carrying this T cell receptor (beta chain) was counted ten times or more. What it binds is not known. MiXCR was run by TCRdb on the RT-PCR reads, yielding one entry per CDR3 protein. The sample includes 450,000 to 600,000 distinct CDR3 sequences, 7.2% seen only once; the top ten take about 12%. Trimming cost V 3 bases and J 3 bases; bases outside gene matches: 7. This CDR3 is 15 amino acids long. This entry belongs to a study of response to subunit inactivated influenza vaccine. Study results and limitations: Authors suggested that a seasonal influenza vaccination recruits few new T cells each time.

This receptor was obtained from a man aged 50 to 69 who received an inactivated influenza vaccine. The chain has TRBV12-3 or TRBV12-4 and TRBJ2-7, with 8 bases aligning to TRBD1. Source: PBMCs from blood, taken around 25 months after vaccination. The CDR3 DNA is TGTGCCAGCAGTTTGAAGGCAGGGGGCTACTACGAGCAGTACTTC. This codes for CASSLKAGGYYEQYF.